The TCR beta chain under discussion was sequenced for a study of blood T cell repertoires in COVID-19. Study context: The study drew acute and convalescent COVID-19 samples from the United States, Italy and Spain.

Produced via immunoSEQ multiplex PCR; TCRdb's table is partial and in-frame only. The sample has fewer than 250,000 clones, around 86% seen once. Germline loops: CDR1 SGHVS, CDR2 FNYEAQ. This CDR3 is built from 20 residues. J lost 0 bases, V lost 5 bases, and 13 bases had no gene match. The J gene is TRBJ2-1, the V gene TRBV7-6; 13 bases fit TRBD2. The origin of this receptor is a man aged 25 to 40 in a cohort exposed to, infected with or recovered from COVID-19 (not recorded which). Sequencing was done on a sample of PBMCs or T cells enriched from blood (not recorded which). The CDR3 here is CASSRGSGLAGPSSYNEQFF. The CDR3 DNA reads as TGTGCCAGCAGCCGGGGGTCGGGACTAGCGGGACCGAGCTCCTACAATGAGCAGTTCTTC.